This T cell receptor beta chain was documented in a study of blood T cell repertoires in COVID-19. Study context: T cells, B-cell-depleted T cells, or PBMCs provided the cDNA or gDNA that served as material.

Produced via immunoSEQ multiplex PCR; TCRdb's table is partial and in-frame only. The repertoire holds 250,000 to 300,000 clones, with 65% to 90% as singletons. Germline V gene lookup returns CDR1 SGHNT and CDR2 YYREEE (reference sequence). V was clipped by 4 bases and J by 2 bases; unmatched bases: 2. This CDR3 contains 14 residues. Either two negative PCRs, clearance, or symptom resolution qualified Cohort 3 donors as recovered. The chain links TRBV5-4 to TRBJ2-7, with 11 bases that match TRBD1. The sequence derives from a man aged 18 to 35 who had recovered from COVID-19. The sample was PBMCs or T cells enriched from blood (not recorded which). Written as DNA, the CDR3 is TGTGCCAGCAGCCAGGGACAGGGGGCCTACGAGCAGTACTTC. Encoded protein: CASSQGQGAYEQYF.